The entry below gives a single T cell receptor beta chain sequence along with its context. Its antigen is unidentified. The data were obtained in a study of cytomegalovirus exposure and HLA in healthy donors. Study overall: Sequencing of about 179 million T cells in an earlier analysis found 100 million to 140 million unique TCR beta sequences. Among the roughly 400 genotyped donors, more than 70% were placed in the Caucasian-associated ancestry cluster.

Primers for the PCR totalled 60 Vbeta and 13 Jbeta. Using immunoSEQ multiplex PCR, the repertoire was profiled, and TCRdb retains in-frame clones only, with some absent. The sample includes roughly 120,000 clones, less than 85% of them seen just once. Findings of the study overall: A later analysis reported that several of the most significant clusters appeared to be linked to common viral pathogens, among them Epstein-Barr virus.

The CDR3 has 14 residues. The V gene's germline CDR1 is SGHAT and CDR2 FQNNGV. V dropped 1 base and J dropped 8 bases, with 14 bases sitting between them. V and J are TRBV11-2 and TRBJ1-2, with D unclear. The specimen was PBMCs. This sequence originates from a male donor in good health and CMV-seronegative. CDR3 loop: CASSLAGPGRGYTF. Written as DNA, the CDR3 is TGTGCCAGCAGCTTAGCGGGCCCGGGGAGAGGCTACACCTTC.